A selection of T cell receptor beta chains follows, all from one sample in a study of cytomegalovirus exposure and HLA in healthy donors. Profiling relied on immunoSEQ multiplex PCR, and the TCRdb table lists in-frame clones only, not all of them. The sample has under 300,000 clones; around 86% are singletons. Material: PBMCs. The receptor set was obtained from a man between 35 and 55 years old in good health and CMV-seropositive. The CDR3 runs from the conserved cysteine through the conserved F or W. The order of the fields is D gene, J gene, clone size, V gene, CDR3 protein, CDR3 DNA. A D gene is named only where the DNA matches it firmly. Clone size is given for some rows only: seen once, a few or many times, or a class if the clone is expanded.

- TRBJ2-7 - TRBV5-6 CASSLAGAEQYF TGTGCCAGCAGCTTGGCTGGGGCCGAGCAGTACTTC
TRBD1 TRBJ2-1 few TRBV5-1 CASSLSDGRQGHYNEQFF TGCGCCAGCAGCTTGTCCGATGGAAGACAGGGCCACTACAATGAGCAGTTCTTC
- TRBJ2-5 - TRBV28 CASSFWRSQETQYF TGTGCCAGCAGTTTCTGGCGGAGTCAAGAGACCCAGTACTTC
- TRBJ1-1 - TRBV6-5 CASSGDTNTNTEAFF TGTGCCAGCAGTGGGGACACAAACACGAACACTGAAGCTTTCTTT
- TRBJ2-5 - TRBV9 CASSLTSMVETQYF TGTGCCAGCAGCCTGACTTCCATGGTGGAGACCCAGTACTTC
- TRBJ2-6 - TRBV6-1 CASSVFGGSGANVLTF TGTGCCAGCAGTGTTTTTGGGGGCAGTGGGGCCAACGTCCTGACTTTC
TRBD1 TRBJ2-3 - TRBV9 CASSGRDRTDTQYF TGTGCCAGCAGCGGGAGGGACAGGACAGATACGCAGTATTTT
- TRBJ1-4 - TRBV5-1 CASSVQGTPGEKLFF TGCGCCAGCAGCGTACAGGGTACCCCTGGTGAAAAACTGTTTTTT
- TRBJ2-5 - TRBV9 CASSVTQQETQYF TGTGCCAGCAGCGTGACACAACAAGAGACCCAGTACTTC
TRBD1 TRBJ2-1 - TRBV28 CASRVQGAVNEQFF TGTGCCAGCAGAGTACAGGGGGCCGTCAATGAGCAGTTCTTC
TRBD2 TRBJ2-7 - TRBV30 CAWSVLAGGLEQYF TGTGCCTGGAGTGTACTAGCGGGAGGGCTCGAGCAGTACTTC
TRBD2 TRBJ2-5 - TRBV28 CASSFPTKAGGPHIQETQYF TGTGCCAGCAGTTTTCCGACTAAGGCGGGAGGGCCCCATATCCAAGAGACCCAGTACTTC
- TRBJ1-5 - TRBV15 CATSRVRSVGQPQHF TGTGCCACCAGCAGAGTAAGGAGCGTTGGACAGCCCCAGCATTTT
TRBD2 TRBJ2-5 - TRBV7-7 CASSLAGGQETQYF TGTGCTAGCAGCTTAGCGGGAGGCCAAGAGACCCAGTACTTC
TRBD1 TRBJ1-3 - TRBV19 CASSIRGHTGNTIYF TGTGCCAGTAGTATCAGGGGGCACACTGGAAACACCATATATTTT
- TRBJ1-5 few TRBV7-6 CASSSDSYQPQHF TGTGCCAGCAGCTCGGACAGTTATCAGCCCCAGCATTTT
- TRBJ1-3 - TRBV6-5 CASSYGASSGNTIYF TGTGCCAGCAGTTACGGGGCGAGCTCTGGAAACACCATATATTTT
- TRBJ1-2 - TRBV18 CASSPGVRPNYGYTF TGTGCCAGCTCACCGGGAGTCAGGCCTAACTATGGCTACACCTTC
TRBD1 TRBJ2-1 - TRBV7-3 CASSRQGWNEQFF TGTGCCAGCAGCCGACAGGGCTGGAATGAGCAGTTCTTC
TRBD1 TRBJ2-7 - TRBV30 CAWRLPLGGQGGYEQYF TGTGCCTGGAGACTCCCCCTTGGGGGACAGGGTGGCTACGAGCAGTACTTC
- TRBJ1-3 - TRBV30 CAWSENRETGNTIYF TGTGCCTGGAGCGAGAACAGGGAGACTGGAAACACCATATATTTT
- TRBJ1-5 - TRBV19 CASRVGFQPQHF TGTGCCAGTAGGGTCGGGTTTCAGCCCCAGCATTTT
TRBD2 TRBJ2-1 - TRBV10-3 CAIRAELSGPFYNEQFF TGTGCCATCAGGGCTGAGCTTAGCGGGCCATTTTACAATGAGCAGTTCTTC
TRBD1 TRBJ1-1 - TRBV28 CASSGGTGGRTEAFF TGTGCCAGCAGTGGGGGGACAGGGGGGCGGACTGAAGCTTTCTTT
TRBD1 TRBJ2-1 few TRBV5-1 CASSLGSRGNEQFF TGCGCCAGCAGCTTGGGGAGCAGGGGGAATGAGCAGTTCTTC
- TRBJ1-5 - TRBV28 CASSWYRNQPQHF TGTGCCAGCAGTTGGTATCGGAATCAGCCCCAGCATTTT
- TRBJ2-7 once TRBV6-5 CASSYLGRRDSYEQYF TGTGCCAGCAGTTACTTGGGGAGGAGGGACTCCTACGAGCAGTACTTC
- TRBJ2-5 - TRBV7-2 CASSLAGGGETQYF TGTGCCAGCAGCTTAGCGGGAGGAGGAGAGACCCAGTACTTC
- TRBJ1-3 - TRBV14 CASSQGYGGSGGNTIYF TGTGCCAGCAGCCAAGGCTACGGAGGGTCGGGCGGAAACACCATATATTTT
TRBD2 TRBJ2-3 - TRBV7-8 CASSLLAGPDTQYF TGTGCCAGCAGCTTACTAGCGGGCCCAGATACGCAGTATTTT
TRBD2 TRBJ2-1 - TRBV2 CAIPSGTSSYNEQFF TGTGCCATCCCCTCCGGGACTAGCAGCTACAATGAGCAGTTCTTC
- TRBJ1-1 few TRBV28 CASSSDRRERF TGTGCCAGCAGCTCAGACAGGAGAGAACGCTTT
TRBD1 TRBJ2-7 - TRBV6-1 CASSPQTGGSHEQYF TGTGCCAGCAGCCCCCAGACAGGGGGCTCACACGAGCAGTACTTC
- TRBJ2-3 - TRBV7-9 CASSLGDFRVGTDTQYF TGTGCCAGCAGCTTAGGGGACTTCCGGGTGGGTACGGATACGCAGTATTTT
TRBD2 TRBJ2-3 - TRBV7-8 CASSPTPGLAGIRTDTQYF TGTGCCAGCAGCCCCACCCCGGGACTAGCGGGGATTCGCACAGATACGCAGTATTTT
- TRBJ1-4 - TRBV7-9 CASSLQITNEKLFF TGTGCCAGCAGCTTACAGATAACTAATGAAAAACTGTTTTTT
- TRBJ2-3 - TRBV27 CASSSTDTDTQYF TGTGCCAGCAGTTCCACAGACACAGATACGCAGTATTTT